This T cell receptor (beta chain) derives from a study of cytomegalovirus exposure and HLA in healthy donors. A multiplex PCR was run with 60 Vbeta primers and 13 Jbeta primers. Clones were read by immunoSEQ multiplex PCR, and TCRdb kept only the in-frame ones, dropping some. This listing includes 110,000 to 150,000 clones. Sequencing was performed on PBMCs. This receptor was taken from a male donor in good health and CMV-seronegative.

Here the CDR3 DNA reads TGTGCCTGGGACTTAACAGGGAAGGATCAGCCCCAGCATTTT. It codes for CAWDLTGKDQPQHF. The chain recombines TRBV30 with TRBJ1-5; a weak D match, TRBD1 (6 bases). Trimming took off 5 bases at V and 5 bases at J, with 16 bases between the two ends. The CDR3 is 14 residues long. Germline values: CDR1 GTSNPN, CDR2 SVGIG (reference sequence). Full variable domain (rest looked up from reference TRBV30 and TRBJ1-5): SQTIHQWPATLVQPVGSPLSLECTVEGTSNPNLYWYRQAAGRGLQLLFYSVGIGQISSEVPQNLSASRPQDRQFILSSKKLLLSDSGFYLCAWDLTGKDQPQHFGDGTRLSIL.